These 16 T cell receptor beta chains share one sample of origin, sequenced in a study of Ad26.COV2.S vaccination and SARS-CoV-2 variants. Treatment reported: around 19 received Ad26.COV2.S at low or high dose, single or two shots; about 5 received placebo; per-sample allocation not given. Specimen acquisition occurred on day 63 following the initial vaccine or placebo injection. This table comes from immunoSEQ multiplex PCR, and its TCRdb copy is limited to in-frame clones, with some not included. The sample holds approximately 350,000 clones, more than 75% seen once. The sequencing here drew on peripheral blood, taken in a trial of Ad26.COV2.S vaccine versus placebo. Receptors were obtained from a person aged 18 to 59 who received the Ad26.COV2.S COVID-19 vaccine or a placebo.

This chain connects TRBV5-1 to TRBJ1-1; D perhaps matches TRBD1 (6 bases). The germline V gene has CDR1 SGHRS and CDR2 YFSETQ. This CDR3 contains 13 residues. Trimming shortened V by 3 bases and J by 3 bases, and 9 bases separated the two germline ends. The CDR3 loop is CASSSTGYTEAFF. CDR3 in DNA: TGCGCCAGCAGCTCCACAGGGTACACTGAAGCTTTCTTT. The whole variable domain, remainder taken from reference TRBV5-1 and TRBJ1-1, is KAGVTQTPRYLIKTRGQQVTLSCSPISGHRSVSWYQQTPGQGLQFLFEYFSETQRNKGNFPGRFSGRQFSNSRSEMNVSTLELGDSALYLCASSSTGYTEAFFGQGTRLTVV.

This clone has a handful of counts. The genes are TRBV5-1 and TRBJ1-5; D is possibly TRBD1 (5 bases). CDR1 is SGHRS and CDR2 is YFSETQ in the germline V gene. Trimming took 3 bases from V and 4 from J, leaving 11 bases between them. CDR3 length equals 14 residues. This chain's CDR3 is CASSSDSLNQPQHF. The CDR3 DNA sequence: TGCGCCAGCAGCTCCGACAGCTTGAATCAGCCCCAGCATTTT.

This clone was detected only a few times. The V gene is TRBV6-1, the J gene TRBJ2-3; 11 positions match TRBD2. V was clipped by 3 bases and J by 5 bases; unmatched bases: 1. This CDR3 has 14 residues. The germline V gene encodes CDR1 MNHNS and CDR2 SASEGT. CDR3 protein: CASSDSGGGDTQYF. As DNA, the CDR3 is TGTGCCAGCAGTGATAGCGGGGGGGGAGATACGCAGTATTTT.

The rearrangement uses TRBV24-1 and TRBJ1-1; TRBD1 matches at 8 bases. V dropped 5 bases and J dropped 11; count of bases not matched to a gene: 18. Germline V CDR1 and CDR2: KGHDR, SFDVKD. The CDR3 contains 16 residues. The CDR3 region has the DNA TGTGCCACCAGTGCCCACCCCCAGGGGGCGATGAGTGGCGCTTTCTTT. This gives the protein CATSAHPQGAMSGAFF.

This chain links TRBV5-1 with TRBJ2-5; 10 bases are a match to TRBD1. CDR3 length: 17 amino acids. The germline V gene has CDR1 SGHRS and CDR2 YFSETQ. The ends lost 2 bases at V and 3 bases at J; junction bases unmatched: 10. CDR3 region: CASSFGTGVFTEETQYF. The CDR3 coding sequence is TGCGCCAGCAGCTTCGGGACAGGGGTGTTTACGGAAGAGACCCAGTACTTC.

This clone was recorded a few times. This sequence joins TRBV5-1 and TRBJ2-7; D unclear. This CDR3 region has 14 residues. V was pared by 0 bases and J by 6 bases, with 13 bases between. Germline CDR1 and CDR2: SGHRS and YFSETQ. CDR3 sequence: CASSLAPKDGEQYF. DNA of the CDR3: TGCGCCAGCAGCTTGGCCCCCAAGGACGGCGAGCAGTACTTC.

This chain joins TRBV11-2 and TRBJ2-5, with unresolved D. The CDR3 contains 15 residues. Germline V gene sequence: CDR1 SGHAT, CDR2 FQNNGV. V lost 10 bases and J lost 5, with 23 bases in between. CDR3 nucleotides: TGTGCCACCTCCCTTCTTACGAGTTTGGTCGAGACCCAGTACTTC. Translating it yields CATSLLTSLVETQYF.

This CDR3 reads CASSLNNEQFF. The CDR3 bases are TGTGCCAGCAGTTTAAACAATGAGCAGTTCTTC. The chain joins TRBV6-6 to TRBJ2-1; D is undetermined. The CDR3 loop spans 11 amino acids. Germline CDR1 and CDR2: MNHNY and SVGAGI (reference sequence). V was pared by 4 bases and J by 5 bases, with 3 bases between.

The V gene is TRBV9, the J gene TRBJ2-2, with TRBD2 identical over 9 bases. The length of the CDR3 is 17 residues. In germline, CDR1 is SGDLS, CDR2 YYNGEE. The trim removed 4 bases at V and 3 bases at J, leaving 10 bases unmatched. For the CDR3, the DNA is TGTGCCAGCAGCAGCGGGGGGATACCACCGGACACCGGGGAGCTGTTTTTT. Its translation is CASSSGGIPPDTGELFF.

The CDR3 spells CASSSKRVGETQYF. The CDR3 nucleotides read TGTGCCAGCAGCTCGAAGAGGGTGGGAGAGACCCAGTACTTC. V is TRBV5-4 and J is TRBJ2-5, with D possibly TRBD2 on 5 matching bases. The CDR3 covers 14 residues. Germline V gives CDR1 SGHNT, CDR2 YYREEE (reference sequence). V lost 3 bases to trimming and J lost 4 bases, with 13 bases between them.

In this sample, this clone turned up once. This sequence joins TRBV7-8 and TRBJ2-2; the D gene is possibly TRBD2 (6 bases). Trimming removed 1 base at V and 4 bases at J, with 13 bases between. This CDR3 spans 16 amino acids. Per germline, CDR1 SGHVS and CDR2 FQNEAQ. CDR3: CASSLDSGVSTGELFF. DNA of the CDR3: TGTGCCAGCAGCTTAGACTCGGGGGTGAGCACCGGGGAGCTGTTTTTT. The full variable domain, in which reference TRBV7-8 and TRBJ2-2 provide the parts outside the CDR3, is GAGVSQSPRYKVAKRGQDVALRCDPISGHVSLFWYQQALGQGPEFLTYFQNEAQLDKSGLPSDRFFAERPEGSVSTLKIQRTQQEDSAVYLCASSLDSGVSTGELFFGEGSRLTVL.

The chain uses TRBV4-1 and TRBJ2-7; D may match TRBD1 or TRBD2 (6 bases each). The CDR3 totals 19 residues. The germline V gene encodes CDR1 MGHRA and CDR2 YSYEKL. V lost 1 base and J 0 bases, leaving 22 bases between the germline ends. CDR3 DNA sequence: TGCGCCAGCAGCCAAGTTTTATCGCAAAGGAGGGGGAGCTCCTACGAGCAGTACTTC. This sequence encodes CASSQVLSQRRGSSYEQYF.

V gene TRBV2 combines with J gene TRBJ1-5; 7 bases are shared with TRBD1. With V trimmed by 3 bases and J by 5 bases, 7 bases remained unmatched. The germline gives CDR1 SNHLY, CDR2 FYNNEI. This CDR3 is 15 amino acids long. Here the CDR3 DNA reads TGTGCCAGCAGTGATTTTAACAGGGGTTATCAGCCCCAGCATTTT. The encoded protein is CASSDFNRGYQPQHF.

This clone has just one count. This chain joins TRBV29-1 and TRBJ2-7; 12 bases align to TRBD1. Unmatched junction bases numbered 10, after V lost 7 bases and J lost 3 bases. The length of the CDR3 is 15 residues. The germline gives CDR1 SQVTM, CDR2 ANQGSEA. DNA for the CDR3: TGCAGCGCTGTCGGAGGGACAGGGGGCTACTACGAGCAGTACTTC. Amino acid sequence: CSAVGGTGGYYEQYF.

The rearrangement joins TRBV7-3 to TRBJ1-3, with 7 bases fitting TRBD1. Losses at the gene ends were 4 bases for V and 2 bases for J; bases not matched to a gene: 2. The CDR3 spans 14 residues. Germline V gene data show CDR1 as SGHTA and CDR2 as FQGTGA. The CDR3: CASSSGTAGNTIYF. The CDR3 nucleotides read TGTGCCAGCAGCTCCGGGACAGCTGGAAACACCATATATTTT.

This chain connects TRBV5-4 to TRBJ2-5; 8 bases line up with TRBD2. Germline trimming cut 1 base from V and 1 base from J; bases unmatched to any gene: 3. In germline, CDR1 is SGHNT, CDR2 YYREEE (reference sequence). The CDR3 consists of 15 residues. The CDR3 nucleotides read TGTGCCAGCAGCTTGCGGGGGGGGAGCCAAGAGACCCAGTACTTC. Protein product: CASSLRGGSQETQYF.